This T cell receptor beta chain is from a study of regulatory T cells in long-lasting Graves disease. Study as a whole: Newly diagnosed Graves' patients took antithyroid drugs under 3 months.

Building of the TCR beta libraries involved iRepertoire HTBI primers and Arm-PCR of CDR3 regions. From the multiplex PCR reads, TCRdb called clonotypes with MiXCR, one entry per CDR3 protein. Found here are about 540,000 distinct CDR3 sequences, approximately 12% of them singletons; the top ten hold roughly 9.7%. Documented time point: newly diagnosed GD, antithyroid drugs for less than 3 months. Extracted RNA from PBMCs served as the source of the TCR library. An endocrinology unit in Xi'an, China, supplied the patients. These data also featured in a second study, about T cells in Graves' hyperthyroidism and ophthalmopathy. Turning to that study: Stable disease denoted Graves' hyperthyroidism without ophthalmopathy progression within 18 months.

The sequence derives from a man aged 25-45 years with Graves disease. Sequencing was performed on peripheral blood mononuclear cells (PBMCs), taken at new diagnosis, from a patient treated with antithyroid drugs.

CDR3 coding DNA: TGTGCCAGCAGCACACTACCCCCCGGGACTAGTTTTTTTGAGCAGTTCTTC. It encodes CASSTLPPGTSFFEQFF. This chain joins TRBV13 and TRBJ2-1; 8 bases are shared with TRBD2. With 5 bases clipped from V and 9 bases from J, the junction kept 18 bases outside the gene matches. CDR3 length: 17 residues. Germline CDR1 and CDR2: PRHDT and FYEKMQ (reference sequence).